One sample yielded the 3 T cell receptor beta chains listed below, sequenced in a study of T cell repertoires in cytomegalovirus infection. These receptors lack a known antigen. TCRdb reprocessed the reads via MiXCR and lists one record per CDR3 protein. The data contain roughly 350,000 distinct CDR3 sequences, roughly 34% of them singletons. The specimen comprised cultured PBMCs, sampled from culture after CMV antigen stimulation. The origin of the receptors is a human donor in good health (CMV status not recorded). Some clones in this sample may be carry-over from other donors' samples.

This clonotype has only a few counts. The CDR3 DNA follows: TGTGCCAGCAGCCAAGATCCCACTAGCGGGAGGGGGGACAATGAGCAGTTCTTC. Protein product: CASSQDPTSGRGDNEQFF. V is TRBV4-2 and J is TRBJ2-1; 13 nucleotides agree with TRBD2. The V gene's germline CDR1 is LGHNA and CDR2 YNFKEQ. This CDR3 region has 18 residues. The junction had 7 bases not matched to a gene; V was cut back by 0 bases and J by 5 bases.

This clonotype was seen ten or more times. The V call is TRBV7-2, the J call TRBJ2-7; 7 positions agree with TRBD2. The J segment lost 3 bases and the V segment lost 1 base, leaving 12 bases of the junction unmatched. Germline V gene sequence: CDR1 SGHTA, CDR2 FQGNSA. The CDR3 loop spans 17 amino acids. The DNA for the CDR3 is TGTGCCAGCAGCTTAGGGCCCCCGGGACTAAATAACTACGAGCAGTACTTC. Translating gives CASSLGPPGLNNYEQYF.

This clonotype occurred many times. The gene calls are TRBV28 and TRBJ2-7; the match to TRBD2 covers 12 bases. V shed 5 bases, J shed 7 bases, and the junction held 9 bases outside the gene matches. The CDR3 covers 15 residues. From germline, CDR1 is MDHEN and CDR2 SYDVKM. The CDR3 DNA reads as TGTGCCAGCAGTCCGGTGACTAGCGGGAGAAGGGAGCAGTACGTC. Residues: CASSPVTSGRREQYV.